Following are 3 T cell receptor beta chains from one sample sequenced in a study of CD8 T cells in Susac syndrome (dated by TCRdb to about 2019). Libraries were constructed by the immunoSEQ multiplex PCR assay. RNA was extracted with the RNeasy kit and roughly 0.45 to 1 ug was reverse transcribed using random hexamers. TCRdb took the public reads, trimmed them with fastp at Q25, ran MiXCR for clone calling and kept in-frame beta chains. Each entry merges the rows of one CDR3 protein and shows their most common DNA and genes. In this sample the table shows about 100,000 distinct CDR3 sequences, about 95% of which occur a single time. The top ten clones comprise less than 0.35% of the sample. The material sequenced was CD8+ T cells from PBMCs. Source of these receptors: a human donor with Susac syndrome.

J is TRBJ2-7 and V is TRBV29-1; D possibly uses TRBD1 or TRBD2 (5 bases each). Trimming pared 3 bases from V and 5 bases from J, leaving 14 bases between. The germline gives CDR1 SQVTM, CDR2 ANQGSEA. This CDR3 has 13 residues. In DNA, the CDR3 is TGCAGCGTTGAGACGGGGCGAGTCGACGAGCAGTACTTC. Its protein product is CSVETGRVDEQYF.

This sequence joins TRBV6-5 and TRBJ2-1, with unresolved D. This CDR3 comprises 16 residues. Trimming took off 0 bases at V and 0 bases at J, with 9 bases between the two ends. CDR1 is MNHEY, CDR2 SVGAGI, per germline. CDR3 loop: CASSYSGQPSYNEQFF. DNA of the CDR3: TGTGCCAGCAGTTACTCCGGGCAGCCCTCCTACAATGAGCAGTTCTTC.

The chain has TRBV2 and TRBJ2-3; possible D gene TRBD2, 6 bases. Per the germline V gene, CDR1 is SNHLY and CDR2 is FYNNEI. Trimming cost V 6 bases and J 4 bases, with 14 bases left between them. This CDR3 has 14 amino acids. CDR3 residues: CASRGRAGSDTQYF. CDR3 in DNA: TGTGCCAGCAGGGGGAGAGCGGGTTCAGATACGCAGTATTTT.